A single sample is the source of the 10 T cell receptor beta chains below, sequenced in a study of response to subunit inactivated influenza vaccine (dated by TCRdb to 2016 to 2019). The method behind the library was RT-PCR. The sequencer listed for this sample is Illumina HiSeq 2500. In TCRdb, the public reads were trimmed at Q25 with fastp and aligned with MiXCR, with productive beta chains retained. Identical CDR3 protein sequences are pooled into one entry, listed with their most common genes and DNA. The sample records approximately 730,000 distinct CDR3 sequences, 11% to 15% of which are singletons. 6% to 7% of the sample comes from the top ten. The sample consisted of PBMCs from blood, taken less than 15 days before vaccination. The origin of the receptors is a middle-aged man who received an inactivated influenza vaccine. Donor details come from another sample of the same person, matched by shared clones.

This clonotype was counted at least ten times. The gene calls are TRBV20-1 and TRBJ2-1; D perhaps matches TRBD2 (5 bases). The CDR3 contains 12 residues. The V and J ends lost 1 base and 12 bases respectively, with 13 bases between them. The V gene's germline CDR1 is DFQATT and CDR2 SNEGSKA (reference sequence). CDR3 nucleotide sequence: TGCAGTGCTAGAGCGCTAGCTGGAAGGCAGTTCTTC. Translating gives CSARALAGRQFF.

This clonotype was observed a handful of times. This chain links TRBV2 with TRBJ1-5, with a possible D match to TRBD1 (6 bases). The CDR3 is made up of 16 amino acids. V was pared by 5 bases and J by 4 bases, with 18 bases between. The germline gives CDR1 SNHLY, CDR2 FYNNEI. In nucleotides, the CDR3 is TGTGCCAGCAGTTCTGGGCGTACACAGGGTAATCAGCCCCAGCATTTT. Its protein product is CASSSGRTQGNQPQHF.

The chain joins TRBV6-6 to TRBJ2-5; D gene ambiguous. The length of the CDR3 is 13 residues. The V gene lost 6 bases and the J gene lost 0 bases, with 8 bases spanning the gap. The germline V gene has CDR1 MNHNY and CDR2 SVGAGI (reference sequence). The CDR3 region has the DNA TGTGCCAGCAGCAACGAGTACCAAGAGACCCAGTACTTC. It specifies CASSNEYQETQYF.

Note on this clonotype: The germline gene is not matched at one end of the junction; a read error may be the cause. The chain is built from TRBV3-1 and TRBJ2-7; TRBD1 or TRBD2 may be the D gene (7 bases each). The CDR3 spans 17 residues. In germline, CDR1 is LGHDT, CDR2 YNNKEL (reference sequence). The CDR3 here is CASCQGGTTRAPYEQYF. The CDR3 DNA is TGTGCCAGCTGCCAGGGGGGGACTACCCGGGCCCCCTACGAGCAGTACTTC.

Points on this clonotype: A read error may produce the germline difference seen at one junction end. This sequence joins TRBV7-9 and TRBJ2-7; TRBD2 aligns across 10 bases. The CDR3 is 15 residues long. Germline V gives CDR1 SEHNR, CDR2 FQNEAQ (reference sequence). CDR3 bases: TGTGCCAGCAGCCTAGCGGGAGCGGGGATCTACGAGCAGTACTTC. Its translation: CASSLAGAGIYEQYF.

This chain uses TRBV24-1 with TRBJ1-5, with D tentatively TRBD1 (6 bases). Germline loops: CDR1 KGHDR, CDR2 SFDVKD. V was trimmed by 3 bases and J by 7 bases, leaving 12 bases between them. CDR3 length equals 14 residues. The CDR3 DNA reads as TGTGCCACCAGTGATCCAGGGGTGGCGCAGCCCCAGCATTTT. It translates to CATSDPGVAQPQHF.

This clonotype was detected only a few times. The V and J genes are TRBV20-1 and TRBJ2-5, with 8 bases that match TRBD2. The germline gives CDR1 DFQATT, CDR2 SNEGSKA (reference sequence). V gave up 1 base and J gave up 5 bases; unmatched junction bases: 6. The CDR3 is 14 amino acids. CDR3 in amino acids: CSARADSGVETQYF. As DNA, the CDR3 is TGCAGTGCTAGAGCTGATAGCGGGGTGGAGACCCAGTACTTC.

This clonotype was counted only a few times. This rearrangement joins TRBV20-1 to TRBJ1-5; no clear D gene. Trimming took 3 bases from V and 7 from J, leaving 16 bases between them. The CDR3 is 14 residues long. From germline, CDR1 is DFQATT and CDR2 SNEGSKA (reference sequence). The CDR3 sequence: CSASPLGEVQPQHF. The CDR3 DNA reads as TGCAGTGCTAGTCCCCTCGGGGAGGTGCAGCCCCAGCATTTT.

This clonotype showed up just a few times. The rearrangement uses TRBV4-2 and TRBJ2-1; D unclear. There are 15 residues in the CDR3. The germline V gene encodes CDR1 LGHNA and CDR2 YNFKEQ. Trimming pared 1 base from V and 8 bases from J, leaving 15 bases between. The CDR3 region has the DNA TGTGCCAGCAGCCAAGGAATTAGCCGCCTTGATGAGCAGTTCTTC. Residues: CASSQGISRLDEQFF.

In this sample, this clonotype turned up a few times. The rearrangement joins TRBV12-3 or TRBV12-4 to TRBJ2-7, with 7 positions matching TRBD1. The CDR3 extends over 14 amino acids. V shed 6 bases, J shed 0 bases, and the junction held 5 bases outside the gene matches. CDR3 coding DNA: TGTGCCAGCAGGCAGGGACAGAGCTCCTACGAGCAGTACTTC. Its protein product is CASRQGQSSYEQYF.